This T cell receptor (beta chain) was profiled in a study of T cell repertoires in ileal Crohn's disease. The method was immunoSEQ multiplex PCR; TCRdb's version includes in-frame clones alone and lacks a portion of them. The profile shows about 13,000 clones, around 69% of them singletons. This clone was detected only once. Time point denoted: neoterminal ileum biopsy at postoperative endoscopy, about 6 months after surgery. V shed 2 bases, J shed 8 bases, and the junction held 4 bases outside the gene matches. CDR3 length: 12 amino acids. The germline gives CDR1 GTSNPN, CDR2 SVGIG (reference sequence).

Sequencing was carried out using ileal tissue. This sequence was found in an adult with Crohn's disease. The chain joins TRBV30 to TRBJ1-2, with 8 bases matching TRBD1. The CDR3 is CAWSSQGEGYTF. CDR3 in DNA: TGTGCCTGGAGTTCACAGGGGGAAGGCTACACCTTC.